The 10 T cell receptor beta chains below come from one sample, sequenced in a study of cytomegalovirus exposure and HLA in healthy donors. With 60 Vbeta and 13 Jbeta primers, the PCR was carried out. Clones were read by immunoSEQ multiplex PCR, and TCRdb kept only the in-frame ones, dropping some. This table has some 87,000 clones, roughly 79% appearing once. The sequenced sample consisted of PBMCs. Every receptor here comes from a man aged 18 to 35 in good health and CMV-seropositive.

V usage is TRBV10-3 and J usage is TRBJ1-5; D gene ambiguous. V gave up 4 bases and J gave up 3 bases, with 13 bases separating them. In germline, CDR1 is ENHRY, CDR2 SYGVKD. This CDR3 contains 15 residues. The DNA of the CDR3 is TGTGCCATCAGTGCTGGGCGGGGTAACAATCAGCCCCAGCATTTT. Translation: CAISAGRGNNQPQHF.

This chain uses TRBV7-9 with TRBJ2-7, with TRBD2 as a possible D gene (6 bases). This CDR3 comprises 14 residues. The V end lost 5 bases, the J end lost 7 bases, and 18 bases lay between the germline ends. Germline CDR1 SEHNR, CDR2 FQNEAQ (reference sequence). CDR3 bases: TGTGCCAGCAGCCCCATAACGGGAGTAGGGGAGCAGTACTTC. This gives the protein CASSPITGVGEQYF.

This chain connects TRBV6-5 to TRBJ2-5; 7 nucleotides line up with TRBD1. The germline V gene has CDR1 MNHEY and CDR2 SVGAGI. The CDR3 has 14 amino acids. Losses at the gene ends were 4 bases for V and 5 bases for J; bases not matched to a gene: 7. The CDR3 is CASSSGQEWETQYF. CDR3 sequence (DNA): TGTGCCAGCAGTTCCGGACAGGAGTGGGAGACCCAGTACTTC.

The chain carries TRBV19 and TRBJ1-2, with D unclear. The germline gives CDR1 LNHDA, CDR2 SQIVND (reference sequence). This CDR3 region has 13 residues. V gave up 0 bases and J gave up 8 bases, with 10 bases separating them. Here the CDR3 reads CASSIEDSTGYTF. Here the CDR3 DNA reads TGTGCCAGTAGTATAGAGGACTCCACGGGCTACACCTTC.

A few counts support this clone. This chain connects TRBV7-3 to TRBJ1-1, with a possible D match to TRBD1 (5 bases). The germline V and J ends were trimmed by 5 bases and 0 bases, with 10 bases remaining between them. The CDR3 totals 14 residues. Germline V gene lookup returns CDR1 SGHTA and CDR2 FQGTGA. The CDR3 sequence: CASSPGLLNTEAFF. The DNA of the CDR3 is TGTGCCAGCAGCCCGGGACTGTTGAACACTGAAGCTTTCTTT.

V is TRBV11-2 and J is TRBJ1-2; 8 positions match TRBD1. Losses at the gene ends were 4 bases for V and 8 bases for J; bases not matched to a gene: 9. CDR3 length equals 14 residues. The germline V gene has CDR1 SGHAT and CDR2 FQNNGV. Written as DNA, the CDR3 is TGTGCCAGCAGCTCGTTAAGGACAGGGAGAGGCTACACCTTC. This translates into CASSSLRTGRGYTF.

The genes are TRBV2 and TRBJ1-3; possible D gene TRBD1, 5 bases. The CDR3 has 15 residues. Trimming removed 2 bases at V and 2 bases at J, with 10 bases between. Germline CDR1 reads SNHLY; CDR2 reads FYNNEI. The CDR3 loop is CASSESGGTGNTIYF. In DNA form, the CDR3 reads TGTGCCAGCAGTGAATCGGGGGGAACTGGAAACACCATATATTTT.

The chain carries TRBV10-1 and TRBJ2-2; D call uncertain. This CDR3 spans 13 amino acids. Trimming pared 4 bases from V and 5 bases from J, leaving 8 bases between. Germline lookup yields CDR1 WNHNN and CDR2 SYGVQD (reference sequence). The CDR3 nucleotides read TGCGCCAGCAGTGTTACTGGTACCGGGGAGCTGTTTTTT. It yields the protein CASSVTGTGELFF.

The chain combines TRBV5-4 with TRBJ2-1, with 8 bases fitting TRBD2. Losses at the gene ends were 0 bases for V and 1 base for J; bases not matched to a gene: 0. The germline V gene encodes CDR1 SGHNT and CDR2 YYREEE (reference sequence). This CDR3 contains 15 residues. The CDR3 DNA reads TGTGCCAGCAGCTTGGGACTAGCGTCCTACAATGAGCAGTTCTTC. Protein product: CASSLGLASYNEQFF.

The chain employs TRBV11-2 and TRBJ2-7, with TRBD2 identical over 10 bases. Per germline, CDR1 SGHAT and CDR2 FQNNGV. The CDR3 sequence is 16 residues long. Germline trimming cut 7 bases from V and 3 bases from J; bases unmatched to any gene: 12. Here the CDR3 reads CASTTMASGGLYEQYF. The CDR3 DNA reads TGTGCCAGCACCACGATGGCTAGCGGGGGACTCTACGAGCAGTACTTC.